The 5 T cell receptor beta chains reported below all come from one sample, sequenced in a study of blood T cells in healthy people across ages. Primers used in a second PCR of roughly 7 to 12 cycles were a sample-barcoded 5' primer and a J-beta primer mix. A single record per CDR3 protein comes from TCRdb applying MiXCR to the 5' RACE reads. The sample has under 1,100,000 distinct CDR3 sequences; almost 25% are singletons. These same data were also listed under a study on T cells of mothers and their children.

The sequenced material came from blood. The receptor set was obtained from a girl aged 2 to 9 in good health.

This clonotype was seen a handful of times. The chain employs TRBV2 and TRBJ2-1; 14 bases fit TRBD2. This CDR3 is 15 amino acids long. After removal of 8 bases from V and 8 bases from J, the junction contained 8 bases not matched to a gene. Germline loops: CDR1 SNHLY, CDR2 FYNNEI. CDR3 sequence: CASVGTSGSRDEQFF. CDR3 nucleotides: TGTGCCAGCGTCGGGACTAGCGGGAGTAGGGATGAGCAGTTCTTC.

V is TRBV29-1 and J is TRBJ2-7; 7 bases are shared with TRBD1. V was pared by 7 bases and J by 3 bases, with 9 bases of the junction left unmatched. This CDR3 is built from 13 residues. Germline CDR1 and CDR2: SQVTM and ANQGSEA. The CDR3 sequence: CSAEGGSIYEQYF. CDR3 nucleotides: TGCAGCGCCGAAGGGGGCTCGATCTACGAGCAGTACTTC.

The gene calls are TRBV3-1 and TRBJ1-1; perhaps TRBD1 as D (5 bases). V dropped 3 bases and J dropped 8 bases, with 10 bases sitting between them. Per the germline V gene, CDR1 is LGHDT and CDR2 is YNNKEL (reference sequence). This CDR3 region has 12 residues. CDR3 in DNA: TGTGCCAGCAGCCAGGGGGAGGGAGAAGCTTTCTTT. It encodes CASSQGEGEAFF.

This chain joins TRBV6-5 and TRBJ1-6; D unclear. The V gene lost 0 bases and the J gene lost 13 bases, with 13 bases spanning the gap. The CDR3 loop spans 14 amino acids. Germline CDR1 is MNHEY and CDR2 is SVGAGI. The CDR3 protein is CASSYSGAFSPLHF. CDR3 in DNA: TGTGCCAGCAGTTACTCGGGAGCTTTTTCCCCCCTCCACTTT.

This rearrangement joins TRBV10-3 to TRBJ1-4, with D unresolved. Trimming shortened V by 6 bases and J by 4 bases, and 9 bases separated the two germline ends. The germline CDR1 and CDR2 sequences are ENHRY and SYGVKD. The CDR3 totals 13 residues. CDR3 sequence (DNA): TGTGCCATCAGGGGAGAGGATAATGAAAAACTGTTTTTT. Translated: CAIRGEDNEKLFF.